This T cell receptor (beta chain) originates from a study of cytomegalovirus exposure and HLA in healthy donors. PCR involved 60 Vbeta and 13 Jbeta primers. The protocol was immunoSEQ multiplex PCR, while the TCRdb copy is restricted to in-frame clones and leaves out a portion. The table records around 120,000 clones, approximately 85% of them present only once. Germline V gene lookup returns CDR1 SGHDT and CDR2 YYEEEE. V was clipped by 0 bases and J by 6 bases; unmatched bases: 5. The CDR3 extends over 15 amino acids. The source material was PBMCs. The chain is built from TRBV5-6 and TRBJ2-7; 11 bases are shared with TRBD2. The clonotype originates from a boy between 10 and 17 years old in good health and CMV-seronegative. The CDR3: CASSLGTSGGSEQYF. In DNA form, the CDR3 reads TGTGCCAGCAGCTTGGGCACTAGCGGGGGCTCCGAGCAGTACTTC.